The rows below give T cell receptor beta chains drawn from one sample of a study of T cell responses to AZD1222 COVID-19 vaccine. The table came from immunoSEQ multiplex PCR; TCRdb's copy has only in-frame clones and leaves some out. The sample lists around 99,000 clones; around 94% were seen once. The input for sequencing was peripheral blood, taken on day 0 of AZD1222 vaccination. The source is an adult in good health. Both conserved end residues are part of each CDR3. Each record gives: J gene, V gene, clone size, D gene, CDR3 protein, CDR3 DNA. The D gene is left open where the match is weak. Where a row states a size, it is once, few, many or the class of an expanded clone; other rows omit it.

TRBJ1-5 | TRBV10-3 | NA | NA | CAISEGVSRPSNQPQHF | TGTGCCATCAGTGAGGGGGTAAGCAGGCCTAGCAATCAGCCCCAGCATTTT
TRBJ2-2 | TRBV3-1/TRBV3-2 | NA | NA | CASSQGQGLSTGELFF | TGTGCCAGCAGCCAAGGGCAGGGTTTGTCCACCGGGGAGCTGTTTTTT
TRBJ2-1 | TRBV6-4 | NA | TRBD2 | CASSDSGGRDEQFF | TGTGCCAGCAGTGACTCTGGCGGGAGGGATGAGCAGTTCTTC
TRBJ1-3 | TRBV27 | once | NA | CASRDRSSGNTIYF | TGTGCCAGCAGAGACAGGTCTTCTGGAAACACCATATATTTT
TRBJ2-7 | TRBV4-1 | medium-sized | TRBD1 | CASSQEEGASYEQYF | TGCGCCAGCAGCCAAGAAGAGGGGGCTTCCTACGAGCAGTACTTC
TRBJ2-3 | TRBV9 | NA | NA | CASSLPKRTTQYF | TGTGCCAGCAGCCTTCCTAAGCGGACAACGCAGTATTTT
TRBJ2-7 | TRBV28 | once | NA | CASTLGSYYEQYF | TGTGCCAGCACCCTGGGTTCCTACTACGAGCAGTACTTC
TRBJ2-2 | TRBV3-1/TRBV3-2 | NA | TRBD1 | CASSQGGTGGTGELFF | TGTGCCAGCAGCCAAGGCGGGACAGGGGGCACCGGGGAGCTGTTTTTT
TRBJ1-2 | TRBV14 | NA | NA | CASSQVGRGGYTF | TGTGCCAGCAGCCAAGTTGGGCGGGGCGGCTACACCTTC
TRBJ1-2 | TRBV30 | NA | NA | CAWSQGGGVNYGYTF | TGTGCCTGGAGCCAGGGCGGTGGAGTTAACTATGGCTACACCTTC
TRBJ1-6 | TRBV27 | NA | NA | CASSLYNSPLHF | TGTGCCAGCAGCCTGTATAATTCACCCCTCCACTTT
TRBJ1-2 | TRBV12-3/TRBV12-4 | NA | NA | CASSFTNYGYTF | TGTGCCAGCAGTTTTACTAACTATGGCTACACCTTC
TRBJ2-7 | TRBV7-2 | NA | NA | CASSSLYEQYF | TGTGCCAGCAGCTCGTTGTACGAGCAGTACTTC
TRBJ1-6 | TRBV6-5 | NA | NA | CASSSGNSYNSPLHF | TGTGCCAGCAGTTCCGGTAATTCCTATAATTCACCCCTCCACTTT
TRBJ1-1 | TRBV11-1 | NA | NA | CASSLMGGRLNTEAFF | TGTGCCAGCAGCTTAATGGGAGGCAGGTTGAACACTGAAGCTTTCTTT
TRBJ2-7 | TRBV28 | NA | NA | CASSFGQSYEQYF | TGTGCCAGCAGTTTTGGCCAGTCGTACGAGCAGTACTTC
TRBJ2-1 | TRBV19 | NA | TRBD1 | CASPSTGTGNNEQFF | TGTGCCAGTCCTTCGACCGGGACAGGGAACAATGAGCAGTTCTTC
TRBJ2-3 | TRBV5-1 | NA | TRBD2 | CASSGGLPYRTSGGTDTQYF | TGCGCCAGCAGCGGGGGACTTCCTTACCGGACTAGCGGGGGGACAGATACGCAGTATTTT
TRBJ1-1 | TRBV6-5 | NA | NA | CASRRDPRNTEAFF | TGTGCCAGCCGACGGGACCCACGGAACACTGAAGCTTTCTTT
TRBJ1-1 | TRBV5-6 | NA | NA | CASTVLGQNTEAFF | TGTGCCAGCACCGTATTGGGACAGAACACTGAAGCTTTCTTT
TRBJ1-6 | TRBV15 | NA | NA | CATSRERNSPLHF | TGTGCCACCAGCAGAGAAAGGAATTCACCCCTCCACTTT
TRBJ2-2 | TRBV19 | once | NA | CASSRSGAAGSTGELFF | TGTGCCAGTAGTAGATCCGGGGCCGCAGGGTCTACCGGGGAGCTGTTTTTT
TRBJ2-5 | TRBV19 | NA | NA | CAIEGQGRGETQYF | TGTGCCATCGAGGGGCAGGGACGGGGTGAGACCCAGTACTTC
TRBJ2-1 | TRBV27 | NA | NA | CATRQTPLGTAQFF | TGTGCCACCCGTCAAACCCCTTTAGGGACGGCGCAGTTCTTC
TRBJ2-7 | TRBV5-1 | NA | TRBD1 | CASSSDGTGLSEQYF | TGCGCCAGCAGCTCGGACGGGACAGGCCTTAGCGAGCAGTACTTC
TRBJ1-3 | TRBV19 | NA | NA | CASTGRSGNTIYF | TGTGCCAGTACGGGGCGTAGCGGAAACACCATATATTTT
TRBJ2-7 | TRBV9 | NA | NA | CASSVTGYGEQYF | TGTGCCAGCAGCGTAACAGGGTACGGCGAGCAGTACTTC
TRBJ2-7 | TRBV29-1 | NA | NA | CSVTRPTRGSYEQYF | TGCAGCGTGACTAGACCGACCAGAGGGTCCTACGAGCAGTACTTC
TRBJ1-3 | TRBV18 | NA | NA | CASSRTANGGLSGNTIYF | TGTGCCAGCTCACGGACGGCCAATGGGGGCCTCTCTGGAAACACCATATATTTT